These 2 T cell receptor beta chains were all obtained from the same sample, sequenced in a study of cytomegalovirus exposure and HLA in healthy donors. Vbeta (60) and Jbeta (13) primers were used in the PCR. Using immunoSEQ multiplex PCR, the repertoire was profiled, and TCRdb retains in-frame clones only, with some absent. This table holds about 150,000 clones, around 80% found once. The sample consisted of PBMCs. The receptors were sampled from a man aged 18 to 29 in good health and CMV-seronegative.

V and J are TRBV7-9 and TRBJ2-1, with TRBD2 identical over 11 bases. V lost 4 bases, J lost 8 bases, and 4 bases stayed unmatched. The CDR3 has 14 residues. Germline V lookup: CDR1 SEHNR, CDR2 FQNEAQ (reference sequence). The DNA of the CDR3 is TGTGCCAGCAGCTGGGGGACTAGCGGAGATGAGCAGTTCTTC. It yields the protein CASSWGTSGDEQFF. The whole variable domain, filled in from reference TRBV7-9 and TRBJ2-1, reads DTGVSQNPRHKITKRGQNVTFRCDPISEHNRLYWYRQTLGQGPEFLTYFQNEAQLEKSRLLSDRFSAERPKGSFSTLEIQRTEQGDSAMYLCASSWGTSGDEQFFGPGTRLTVL.

V usage is TRBV27 and J usage is TRBJ2-1; TRBD2 aligns across 8 bases. Germline V gives CDR1 MNHEY, CDR2 SMNVEV (reference sequence). The CDR3 is made up of 20 amino acids. Trimming removed 2 bases from V and 2 bases from J; junction bases left unmatched: 17. CDR3 nucleotides: TGTGCCAGCAGTTTAAGGAAGGGAACTAGCGGCCGCCGAACCTACAATGAGCAGTTCTTC. Its translation: CASSLRKGTSGRRTYNEQFF.